Below, one T cell receptor beta chain is given with its context. The antigen is undetermined. A read error may produce the germline difference seen at one junction end. The sample is drawn from a study of blood T cells in healthy people across ages. CDR3 size: 15 residues. Germline V gene lookup returns CDR1 MGHRA and CDR2 YSYEKL. Study observations and caveats: A roughly linear fall in TCR beta diversity per million T cells was seen with increasing age.

Donor samples were obtained from healthy Caucasian individuals from Russia, aged about 6 to 90. Peripheral blood, approximately 10 milliliters per donor, was collected. Isolated per sample were at least 6 million PBMCs. Combining a sample-barcoded 5' primer with a J-beta primer mix, a second PCR ran for roughly 7 to 12 cycles. TCRdb re-called the 5' RACE reads with MiXCR, one entry per CDR3 protein. Among about 1.5 million distinct CDR3 sequences listed, 42% were seen once. The gene calls are TRBV4-1 and TRBJ1-2; D is unclear. The clonotype was recovered from a young woman in good health. Sequenced material: blood. The CDR3 protein is CVSSQDALQYYGYTF. The CDR3, as DNA: TGCGTCAGCAGCCAAGATGCGCTTCAATACTATGGCTACACCTTC.